This TCR beta chain was recorded in a study of blood T cell repertoires in COVID-19. Study summary: Donors in the United States, Italy and Spain gave samples during acute or convalescent COVID-19. Nucleic acid was either cDNA or gDNA, and it came from T cells, B-cell-depleted T cells, or PBMCs.

Trimming stripped 3 bases from V and 3 bases from J, with 8 bases between. This CDR3 is built from 12 residues. CDR1 and CDR2 (germline): GTSNPN, SVGIG (reference sequence). In the original processing: Reference gene primer amplification yielded estimated nucleated cell counts. Sequencing was performed with immunoSEQ multiplex PCR; in TCRdb, only in-frame clones are kept and a portion is missing. V, J and clone size derive from that table, while D and trimming were established from the DNA sequence. The sample lists about 100,000 clones; approximately 88% were seen once. This chain uses TRBV30 with TRBJ1-2, with no clear D. The sample consisted of peripheral blood. The source is a human donor in a cohort sampled during active COVID-19. The CDR3 reads CAWSRGDYGYTF. As DNA, the CDR3 is TGTGCCTGGAGCCGGGGAGACTATGGCTACACCTTC.